This T cell receptor beta chain originates from a study of T cells after yellow fever vaccination. Findings and limits, study-wide: Among primary-vaccination clones, most reappeared after the booster, at about 95% for CD4 and roughly 88% for CD8.

This clonotype was seen repeatedly, ten times or more. CDR1 is MDHEN and CDR2 is SYDVKM in the germline V gene. Trimming cost V 4 bases and J 6 bases; bases outside gene matches: 11. This CDR3 is built from 16 residues. Universal primer sites and UMIs were introduced during 5'RACE template-switching synthesis of TCR cDNA. Each CDR3 protein gets one entry after TCRdb re-called the 5' RACE reads with MiXCR. In the table there are around 46,000 distinct CDR3 sequences, under 8% of which are singletons. The sample here was CD8+ T cells not binding an NS4B(214-222) dextramer, sorted from PBMCs, taken 45 days after the yellow fever booster vaccination. The clonotype was recovered from a man aged 25 to 45 who received the YFV17D yellow fever vaccine. V and J are TRBV28 and TRBJ2-1; 8 positions match TRBD2. CDR3 DNA: TGTGCCAGCAGTTGGGGACGGTTAGCGGGGCCCAATGAGCAGTTCTTC. Amino acids: CASSWGRLAGPNEQFF.